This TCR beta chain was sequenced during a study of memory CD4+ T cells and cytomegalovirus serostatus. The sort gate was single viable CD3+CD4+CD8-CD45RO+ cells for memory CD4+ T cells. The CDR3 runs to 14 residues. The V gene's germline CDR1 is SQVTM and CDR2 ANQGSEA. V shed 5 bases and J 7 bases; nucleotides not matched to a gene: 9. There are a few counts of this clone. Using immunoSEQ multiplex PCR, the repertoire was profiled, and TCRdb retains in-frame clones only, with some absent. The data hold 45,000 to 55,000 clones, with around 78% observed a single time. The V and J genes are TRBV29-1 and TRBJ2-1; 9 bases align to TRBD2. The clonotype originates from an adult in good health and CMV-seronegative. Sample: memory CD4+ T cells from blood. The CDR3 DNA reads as TGCAGCGTTCTGTCTAGCGGGACCGAGAATGAGCAGTTCTTC. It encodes CSVLSSGTENEQFF.